The source of this T cell receptor beta chain is a study of long-term antiretroviral therapy in people with HIV. Germline V gene data show CDR1 as ENHRY and CDR2 as SYGVKD. The CDR3 length is 16 residues. V was trimmed by 6 bases and J by 0 bases, leaving 12 bases between them. Comments on this clone: Its antigen remains unidentified.

Survey level was the resolution at which the v3.0 immunoSEQ assay ran. TCRdb's copy holds only in-frame clones and misses some; the assay was immunoSEQ multiplex PCR. The data contain 12,000 to 15,000 clones, approximately 80% of them singletons. General study findings and limits: HIV repertoire CDR3 lengths ranged less widely than those of controls.

The sample consisted of unsorted PBMCs, taken 3.2 years before starting antiretroviral therapy. V is TRBV10-3 and J is TRBJ2-6, with D perhaps matching TRBD2 (6 bases). The TCR originated in a middle-aged man with HIV. The DNA of the CDR3 is TGTGCCATCAGCCCGGGACTCTCCTCTGGGGCCAACGTCCTGACTTTC. Its protein is CAISPGLSSGANVLTF.